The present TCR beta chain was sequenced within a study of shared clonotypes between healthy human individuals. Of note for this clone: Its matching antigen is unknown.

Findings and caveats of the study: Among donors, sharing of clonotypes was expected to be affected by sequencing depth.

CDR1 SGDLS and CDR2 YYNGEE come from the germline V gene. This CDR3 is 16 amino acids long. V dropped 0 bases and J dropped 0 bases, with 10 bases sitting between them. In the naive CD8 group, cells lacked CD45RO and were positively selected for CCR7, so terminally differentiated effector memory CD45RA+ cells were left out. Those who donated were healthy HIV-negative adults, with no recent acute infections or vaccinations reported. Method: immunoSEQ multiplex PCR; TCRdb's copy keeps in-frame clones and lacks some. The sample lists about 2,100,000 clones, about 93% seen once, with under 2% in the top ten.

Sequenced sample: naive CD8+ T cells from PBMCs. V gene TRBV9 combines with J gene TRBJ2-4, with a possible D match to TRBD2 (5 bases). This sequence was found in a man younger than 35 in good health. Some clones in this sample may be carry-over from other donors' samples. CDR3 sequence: CASSVDEGLAKNIQYF. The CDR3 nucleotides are TGTGCCAGCAGCGTAGATGAGGGTCTAGCCAAAAACATTCAGTACTTC.